This T cell receptor beta chain was sequenced during a study of cytomegalovirus exposure and HLA in healthy donors. Whole-study findings and limits: TCR beta sequences reportedly predicted the HLA-A and HLA-B alleles of most subjects accurately. Reported results showed that the classifier diagnosed cytomegalovirus status with high specificity and sensitivity.

This CDR3 is 15 amino acids long. The V and J ends lost 3 bases and 4 bases, in that order; junction bases with no gene match: 5. The germline CDR1 and CDR2 sequences are SGHRS and YFSETQ. To note about this clone: Its antigen is still unknown.

PCR employed 60 Vbeta and 13 Jbeta primers. Original handling: A follow-up analysis tallied 73 million or so unique TCR beta chains, roughly 11 million shared. Libraries were prepared by immunoSEQ multiplex PCR; TCRdb keeps only in-frame clonotypes and omits some of them. V and J calls and clone size come straight from that table; D and trimming were deduced from the DNA. The sample lists some 150,000 clones; approximately 82% were seen once. The chain recombines TRBV5-1 with TRBJ2-7; 12 positions match TRBD2. This receptor was identified in a man younger than 40 in good health and CMV-seropositive. What was sequenced was PBMCs. CDR3 coding DNA: TGCGCCAGCAGCTCACGGACTAGCGGGACTTACGAGCAGTACTTC. Translating it yields CASSSRTSGTYEQYF. Looking up the rest from reference TRBV5-1 and TRBJ2-7 gives the full variable domain: KAGVTQTPRYLIKTRGQQVTLSCSPISGHRSVSWYQQTPGQGLQFLFEYFSETQRNKGNFPGRFSGRQFSNSRSEMNVSTLELGDSALYLCASSSRTSGTYEQYFGPGTRLTVT.